This T cell receptor (beta chain) was obtained from a study of OX40 agonist ivuxolimab in advanced cancers. Study-wide context: The costimulatory receptor OX40 (CD134) was targeted by ivuxolimab, a fully human IgG2 agonistic monoclonal antibody. Intravenous ivuxolimab was administered to patients every 2 weeks at six dose levels: 0.01, 0.1, 0.3, 1.5, 3 and 10 mg/kg. Of the roughly 54 dose-escalation patients, hepatocellular carcinoma was present in about 19, melanoma in roughly 15, renal cell carcinoma in 9 and head and neck cancer in 9. In the dose-escalation cohort, 82.7% of patients were male, and the mean age was roughly 60 years, with a range of roughly 23 to 85. Prior anti-PD-1, anti-PD-L1 or anti-CTLA-4 therapy was permitted, and 30% to 50% of dose-escalation patients had received checkpoint inhibitors. Three dose-escalation patients achieved partial responses, one with hepatocellular carcinoma and two with cutaneous melanoma. The point of sequencing TCRbeta in the periphery was to test whether ivuxolimab changed TCR sequence diversity and drove clonal T-cell expansion. The paper describes the monotherapy dose-escalation part (N = 52 patients) of the phase I trial of ivuxolimab. On the study overall, not on this receptor specifically: After ivuxolimab, CD8+ T cells had more expanded clones than CD4+ T cells on average. Low levels of normalized T-cell clonal expansion were also seen in some patients who did not respond. Antigen specificity was not determined for the clonally expanded peripheral T cells. In the 0.1-3.0 mg/kg groups, partial responders were among the patients with the lowest normalized peripheral clonal expansion, particularly in CD8+ T cells. At doses of 0.1 to 3.0 mg/kg, clonal expansion of both CD4+ and CD8+ T cells in blood was seen between baseline and week 6.

To sequence the TCRbeta CDR3 region, genomic DNA was isolated from the sorted cells. The immunoSEQ Assay was used to sequence the TCRbeta CDR3 regions. TCRdb carries this immuneACCESS record with in-frame sequences only. Its versions omit some clonotypes, under half of them owing to an unresolved V gene in the studies checked, with the rest unexplained. This sample gives 30,000 to 35,000 clones in total; 80% to 90% of them show up just once. Jointly, the top ten make up 20% to 30% of the sample. The germline V gene (reference sequence) gives CDR1 as WNHNN and CDR2 as SYGVQD. From the cysteine through the phenylalanine, the CDR3 covers 14 amino acids. The entry retains the CDR3 DNA only, 42 bases that are in frame from base 1. V is shortened by 6 bases, J by 6 bases, and the region joining them spans 18 bases. As regards this clone: The antigen this receptor binds is unknown. No much larger clone exists at a distance of one base, and base qualities are not known.

Patients with a history of autoimmune disease or receiving systemic immunosuppression were excluded from the trial. Peripheral blood for TCR sequencing was drawn from every dose cohort at baseline, at cycle 4 day 1 and at cycle 7 day 1. Samples came from an open-label, multicenter, first-in-human phase I dose-escalation trial of ivuxolimab. Adults with locally advanced or metastatic head and neck squamous cell, hepatocellular, melanoma or renal cell carcinoma were enrolled in the trial. Before TCR sequencing, CD4+ T cells and CD8+ T cells from peripheral blood were sorted into separate populations.

The sequence joins TRBV10-1 to TRBJ2-7, with TRBD2 tentatively as D gene (5 bases match). The sequence was collected from an adult with an advanced solid tumor such as melanoma, head and neck, liver or kidney cancer. The sequencing used CD4+ or CD8+ T cells sorted from blood, collected in a trial of the OX40 agonist ivuxolimab. Here the CDR3 is given as CASSGSRGAGEQYF. The DNA sequence is as follows: TGCGCCAGCAGCGGGTCACGGGGAGCAGGCGAGCAGTACTTC.